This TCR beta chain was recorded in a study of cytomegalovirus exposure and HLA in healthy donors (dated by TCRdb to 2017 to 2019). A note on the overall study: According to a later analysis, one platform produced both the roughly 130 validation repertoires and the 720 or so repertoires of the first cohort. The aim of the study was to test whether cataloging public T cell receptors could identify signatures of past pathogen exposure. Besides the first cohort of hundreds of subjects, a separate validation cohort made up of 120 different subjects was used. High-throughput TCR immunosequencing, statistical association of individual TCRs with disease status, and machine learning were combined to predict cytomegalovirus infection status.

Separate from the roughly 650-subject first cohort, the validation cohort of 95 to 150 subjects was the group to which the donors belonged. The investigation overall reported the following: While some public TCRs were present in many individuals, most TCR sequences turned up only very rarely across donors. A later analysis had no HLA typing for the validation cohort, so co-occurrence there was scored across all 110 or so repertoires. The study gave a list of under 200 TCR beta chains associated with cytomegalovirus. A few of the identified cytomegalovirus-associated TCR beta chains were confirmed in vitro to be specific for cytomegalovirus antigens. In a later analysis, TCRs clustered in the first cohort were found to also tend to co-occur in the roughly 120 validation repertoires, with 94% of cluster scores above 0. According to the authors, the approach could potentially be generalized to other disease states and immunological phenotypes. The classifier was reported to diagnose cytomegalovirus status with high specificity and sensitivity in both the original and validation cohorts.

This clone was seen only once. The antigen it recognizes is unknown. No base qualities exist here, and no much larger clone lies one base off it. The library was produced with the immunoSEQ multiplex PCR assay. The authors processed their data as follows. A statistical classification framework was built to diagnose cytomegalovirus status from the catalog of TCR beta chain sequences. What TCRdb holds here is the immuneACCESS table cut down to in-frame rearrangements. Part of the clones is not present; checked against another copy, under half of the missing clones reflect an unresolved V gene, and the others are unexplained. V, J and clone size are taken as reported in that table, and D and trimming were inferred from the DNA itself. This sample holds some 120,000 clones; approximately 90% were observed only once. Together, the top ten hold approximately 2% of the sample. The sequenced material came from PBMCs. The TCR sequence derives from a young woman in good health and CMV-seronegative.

The nucleotides are TGCGCCAGCAGACCCGCCGTCGGGGAGCCCCAGCATTTT. It translates as CASRPAVGEPQHF. Recombination linked TRBV5-1 to TRBJ1-5; the D gene is unclear. According to the germline V gene, CDR1 reads SGHRS and CDR2 reads YFSETQ. Trimming at the junction amounts to 5 bases on V and 8 bases on J, and the germline ends lie 14 bases apart. The CDR3 covers 13 residues, taking in both the cysteine and the phenylalanine. The only DNA kept is the CDR3, 39 bases in frame from the first base.